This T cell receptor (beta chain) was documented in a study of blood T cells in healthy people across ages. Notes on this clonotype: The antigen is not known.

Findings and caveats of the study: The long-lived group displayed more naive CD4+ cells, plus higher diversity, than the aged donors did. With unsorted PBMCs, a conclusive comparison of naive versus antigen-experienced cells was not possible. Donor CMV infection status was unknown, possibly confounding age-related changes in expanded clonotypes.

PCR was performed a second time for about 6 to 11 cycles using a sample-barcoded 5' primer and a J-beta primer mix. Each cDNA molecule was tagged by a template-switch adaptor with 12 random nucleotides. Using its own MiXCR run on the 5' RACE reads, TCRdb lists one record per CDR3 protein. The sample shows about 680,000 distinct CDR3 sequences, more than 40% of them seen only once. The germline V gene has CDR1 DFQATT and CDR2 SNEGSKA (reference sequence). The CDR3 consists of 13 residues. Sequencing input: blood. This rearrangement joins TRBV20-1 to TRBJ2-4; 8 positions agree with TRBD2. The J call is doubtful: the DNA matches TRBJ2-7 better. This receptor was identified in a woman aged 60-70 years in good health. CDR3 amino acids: CSAGLAGLYEQYF. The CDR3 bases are TGCAGTGCTGGATTAGCGGGACTCTACGAGCAGTACTTC.